The 18 T cell receptor beta chains in this list originate from one sample, sequenced in a study of blood T cell repertoires in COVID-19 (dated by TCRdb to about 2020). The library was built by means of the immunoSEQ multiplex PCR assay. TCRdb provides this immuneACCESS table in a form limited to in-frame rearrangements. Some clones are lacking; in checked studies, under half of them reflect an unresolved V gene, and why the rest are absent is not known. Across this sample there are about 180,000 clones, with over 65% seen only once. Of the sample, roughly 18% is held by the ten largest clones. Sequencing was carried out using peripheral blood. These receptors were taken from a person aged 70 to 85 with COVID-19, enrolled during active disease.

The V call is TRBV27, the J call TRBJ1-5; 7 bases agree with TRBD1. The germline gives CDR1 MNHEY, CDR2 SMNVEV (reference sequence). V shed 4 bases, J shed 0 bases, and the junction held 15 bases outside the gene matches. The CDR3 runs 19 residues. This chain's CDR3 is CASSSRQGDLYYSNQPQHF. The CDR3, as DNA: TGTGCCAGCAGTTCACGGCAGGGGGACCTCTACTATAGCAATCAGCCCCAGCATTTT.

The V call is TRBV29-1, the J call TRBJ2-3, with D tentatively TRBD1 (6 bases). The CDR3 is made up of 14 amino acids. The ends were cut back, 5 bases at V and 3 bases at J, with 15 bases in the middle. CDR1 is SQVTM, CDR2 ANQGSEA, per germline. CDR3 sequence reads: CSVSPVGGTDTQYF. The CDR3 DNA reads as TGCAGCGTTTCCCCAGTAGGGGGAACAGATACGCAGTATTTT.

V is TRBV9 and J is TRBJ2-1, with D maybe TRBD2 (7 bases). This CDR3 is 15 amino acids long. Per germline, CDR1 SGDLS and CDR2 YYNGEE. Trimming removed 1 base at V and 8 bases at J, with 16 bases between. The CDR3 is CASSVTAGALHEQFF. The CDR3, as DNA: TGTGCCAGCAGCGTAACGGCGGGGGCCCTCCATGAGCAGTTCTTC.

In its sample, this clone was seen once. The chain couples TRBV6-2 or TRBV6-3 to TRBJ1-1; TRBD1 matches 7 bases. This CDR3 is built from 15 residues. Germline CDR1 is MNHEY and CDR2 is SVGEGT. With V trimmed by 4 bases and J by 1 base, 6 bases remained unmatched. The chain's CDR3 is CASSSFDRANTEAFF. As DNA, the CDR3 is TGTGCCAGCAGTTCCTTCGACAGGGCGAACACTGAAGCTTTCTTT.

The CDR3 is CASSDRRFSNQPQHF. The CDR3 nucleotides are TGTGCCAGCAGCGACCGGAGGTTTAGCAATCAGCCCCAGCATTTT. The chain has TRBV25-1 and TRBJ1-5; D unclear. CDR1 and CDR2 (germline): MGHDK, SYGVNS. Deletions cut 6 bases from V and 0 bases from J, with 12 bases between. This CDR3 has 15 amino acids. The variable domain in full, with the rest retrieved from reference TRBV25-1 and TRBJ1-5, is EADIYQTPRYLVIGTGKKITLECSQTMGHDKMYWYQQDPGMELHLIHYSYGVNSTEKGDLSSESTVSRIRTEHFPLTLESARPSHTSQYLCASSDRRFSNQPQHFGDGTRLSIL.

This chain links TRBV28 with TRBJ2-7; perhaps TRBD2 as D (6 bases). CDR1 is MDHEN, CDR2 SYDVKM, per germline. The CDR3 totals 13 residues. V dropped 8 bases and J dropped 3 bases, with 14 bases sitting between them. The CDR3 bases are TGTGCCAGCGGGAGGCCGATTCTCTACGAGCAGTACTTC. As protein: CASGRPILYEQYF.

V usage is TRBV11-3 and J usage is TRBJ1-1, with 7 bases that match TRBD1. The V segment lost 6 bases and the J segment 3 bases; nucleotides outside the gene matches: 7. The CDR3 consists of 14 residues. CDR1 and CDR2 from the germline V gene are SGHNT and YENEEA. The CDR3 spells CASSRKTGDTEAFF. CDR3 bases: TGTGCCAGCAGTCGCAAAACAGGGGACACTGAAGCTTTCTTT. The complete variable domain, with remaining parts taken from reference TRBV11-3 and TRBJ1-1, reads EAGVVQSPRYKIIEKKQPVAFWCNPISGHNTLYWYLQNLGQGPELLIRYENEEAVDDSQLPKDRFSAERLKGVDSTLKIQPAELGDSAVYLCASSRKTGDTEAFFGQGTRLTVV.

The J gene is TRBJ1-2, the V gene TRBV28; TRBD1 matches 8 bases. The CDR3 is 14 residues long. CDR1 is MDHEN, CDR2 SYDVKM, per germline. V trimming: 5 bases; J trimming: 2 bases; junction bases outside the gene matches: 4. The CDR3 DNA is TGTGCCAGCAGTGAAACAGGGGGGAACTATGGCTACACCTTC. Its protein is CASSETGGNYGYTF.

CDR3: CASSHQRPQGGETQYF. The CDR3 nucleotides read TGTGCCAGCAGCCATCAGCGCCCCCAGGGAGGAGAGACCCAGTACTTC. The chain uses TRBV3-1 (or the pseudogene TRBV3-2) and TRBJ2-5; a possible D gene is TRBD2 (6 bases). The CDR3 loop spans 16 amino acids. Germline V gene data show CDR1 as LGHDT and CDR2 as YNNKEL (reference sequence). V lost 3 bases and J 4 bases, leaving 18 bases between the germline ends.

A single count supports this clone. This chain connects TRBV5-1 to TRBJ2-1; 12 bases fit TRBD1. This CDR3 spans 16 amino acids. Per germline, CDR1 SGHRS and CDR2 YFSETQ. V trimming: 4 bases; J trimming: 7 bases; junction bases outside the gene matches: 9. The CDR3 DNA sequence: TGCGCCAGCAGCCGCGGGACAGGGGGCGATAATAATGAGCAGTTCTTC. This translates into CASSRGTGGDNNEQFF.

J is TRBJ2-3 and V is TRBV19; 11 bases line up with TRBD2. Per germline, CDR1 LNHDA and CDR2 SQIVND (reference sequence). The V gene end was trimmed by 7 bases and the J gene end by 2 bases; junction bases not matched to a gene: 11. The CDR3 contains 17 residues. CDR3 DNA sequence: TGTGCCAGTACTAGGGGCCGACTAGCGGGAACCACAGATACGCAGTATTTT. It yields the protein CASTRGRLAGTTDTQYF.

The rearrangement uses TRBV3-1 (or the pseudogene TRBV3-2) and TRBJ1-2; a weak D match, TRBD1 (6 bases). The germline V gene encodes CDR1 LGHDT and CDR2 YNNKEL (reference sequence). V was pared by 5 bases and J by 2 bases, with 15 bases between. This CDR3 has 15 residues. CDR3 DNA sequence: TGTGCCAGCAGCACCTGGACAGTTAACAACTATGGCTACACCTTC. Amino acid sequence: CASSTWTVNNYGYTF.

The CDR3 is CASSACTGTGSVGDTEAFF. CDR3 sequence (DNA): TGTGCCAGCAGCGCCTGCACAGGGACAGGGTCGGTCGGGGACACTGAAGCTTTCTTT. The chain couples TRBV21-1 to TRBJ1-1; the table's D call, TRBD1, was not checked against the DNA. TRBV21-1 counts as a pseudogene. This CDR3 is built from 19 residues.

The chain couples TRBV3-1 (or the pseudogene TRBV3-2) to TRBJ1-1; D is unresolved. Germline V gives CDR1 LGHDT, CDR2 YNNKEL (reference sequence). This CDR3 has 14 amino acids. V was clipped by 4 bases and J by 2 bases, with 11 bases between them. The chain's CDR3 is CASSPREGNTEAFF. In nucleotides, the CDR3 is TGTGCCAGCAGCCCAAGGGAGGGTAACACTGAAGCTTTCTTT.

Notes on this clone: Other DNA sequences within the sample encode an identical CDR3. V gene TRBV6-1 combines with J gene TRBJ1-1; 7 bases are a match to TRBD1. CDR3 length: 14 amino acids. Germline trimming cut 2 bases from V and 5 bases from J; bases unmatched to any gene: 5. Germline V CDR1 and CDR2: MNHNS, SASEGT. CDR3 coding DNA: TGTGCCAGCAGTGAAACAGGGGTTCGAACTGAAGCTTTCTTT. Translated, it gives CASSETGVRTEAFF.

V gene TRBV5-8 combines with J gene TRBJ2-7, with 8 bases matching TRBD2. Germline lookup yields CDR1 SGHTS and CDR2 YDEGEE. After removal of 3 bases from V and 7 bases from J, the junction contained 15 bases not matched to a gene. The CDR3 spans 16 residues. The CDR3 spells CASSSPPGLGLREQYF. The CDR3 nucleotides are TGTGCCAGCAGCTCTCCACCGGGACTAGGTTTGAGGGAGCAGTACTTC.

This chain connects TRBV18 to TRBJ1-3; D call uncertain. The CDR3 runs 15 residues. CDR1 KGHSH and CDR2 LQKENI come from the germline V gene. The V end was cut by 2 bases, the J end by 1 base, with 9 bases between. The CDR3 sequence is CASSPSRGSGNTIYF. The DNA of the CDR3 is TGTGCCAGCTCACCATCGCGCGGATCTGGAAACACCATATATTTT.

The gene calls are TRBV28 and TRBJ1-5; 8 bases line up with TRBD1. The CDR3 contains 15 residues. V lost 1 base to trimming and J lost 7 bases; unmatched junction nucleotides: 6. Germline V CDR1 and CDR2: MDHEN, SYDVKM. The CDR3 here is CASSLSGGPEQPQHF. In DNA form, the CDR3 reads TGTGCCAGCAGTTTATCAGGGGGCCCGGAGCAGCCCCAGCATTTT.